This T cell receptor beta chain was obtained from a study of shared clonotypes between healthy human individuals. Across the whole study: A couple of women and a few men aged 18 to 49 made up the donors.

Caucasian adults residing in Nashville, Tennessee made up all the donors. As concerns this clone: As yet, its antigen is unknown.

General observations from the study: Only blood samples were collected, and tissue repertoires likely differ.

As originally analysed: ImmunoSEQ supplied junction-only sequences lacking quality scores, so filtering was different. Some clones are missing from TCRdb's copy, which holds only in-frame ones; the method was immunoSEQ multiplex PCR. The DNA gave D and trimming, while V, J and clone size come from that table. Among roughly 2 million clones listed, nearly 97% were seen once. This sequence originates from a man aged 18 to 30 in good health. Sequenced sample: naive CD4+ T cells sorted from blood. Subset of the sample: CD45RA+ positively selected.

CDR3 in DNA: TGTGCCTGGAGTCCGGACAGGGACACCTTC. This encodes CAWSPDRDTF. The chain employs TRBV30 and TRBJ1-2; 8 bases align to TRBD1. Germline V lookup: CDR1 GTSNPN, CDR2 SVGIG (reference sequence). V shed 2 bases and J 12 bases; nucleotides not matched to a gene: 2. CDR3 size: 10 residues.